These T cell receptor beta chains were read from a single sample in a study of T-cell memory formation after mild COVID-19. From the 5' RACE reads, TCRdb called clonotypes with MiXCR, one entry per CDR3 protein. The sample shows 280,000 or so distinct CDR3 sequences, 8% to 9% of them seen only once. Sequenced material: PBMCs or a T cell subset sorted from them (not recorded which). The receptor set was obtained from a young man who had mild COVID-19 (a few samples of this study predate the infection). Cell type and time point are not known. Each CDR3 is given with its conserved first and last residue. D genes are given only for firm matches. Clone size, where shown, is once, few, many, or a class for clones that have expanded.

j_call,v_call,clone_size,d_call,cdr3_nt,cdr3_aa
TRBJ2-7,TRBV12-3/TRBV12-4,NA,NA,TGTGCCAGCAGTTTAGGTGGGAGAACCTACGAGCAGTACTTC,CASSLGGRTYEQYF
TRBJ1-1,TRBV7-2,few,TRBD1,TGTGCCAGCAGCTTAGTGACAGGGATGAACACTGAAGCTTTCTTT,CASSLVTGMNTEAFF
TRBJ2-7,TRBV7-2,few,TRBD2,TGTGCCAGCACCCCCTCTAGCGGGGCGATTCTAACCTACGAGCAGTACTTC,CASTPSSGAILTYEQYF
TRBJ2-7,TRBV7-3,NA,TRBD1,TGTGCCAGCAGCCAAGTCACAGGGGTGGTAAGCGAGCAGTACTTC,CASSQVTGVVSEQYF
TRBJ2-5,TRBV7-7,few,NA,TGTGCCAGCAGTAGCGGTTTATACCAAGAGACCCAGTACTTC,CASSSGLYQETQYF
TRBJ2-3,TRBV7-2,many,NA,TGTGCCAGCAGCTCAACCAACTACGATACGCAGTATTTT,CASSSTNYDTQYF
TRBJ2-1,TRBV24-1,NA,NA,TGTGCCACCAGTGATTTGTCCCATGAGCAGTTCTTC,CATSDLSHEQFF
TRBJ2-2,TRBV7-6,NA,NA,TGTGCCAGCGCATTATTGAGGGGCCGGACCGGGGAGCTGTTTTTT,CASALLRGRTGELFF
TRBJ2-7,TRBV7-8,NA,NA,TGTGCCAGCAGCTTAGGGCGACAGAGTTCCTACGAGCAGTACTTC,CASSLGRQSSYEQYF
TRBJ1-5,TRBV25-1,NA,TRBD1,TGTGCCAGCAGACAGGGGGTTGATCAGCCCCAGCATTTT,CASRQGVDQPQHF
TRBJ2-3,TRBV9,few,TRBD2,TGTGCCAGCAGTAAGCGGGGGGTATATAGCACAGATACGCAGTATTTT,CASSKRGVYSTDTQYF
TRBJ1-5,TRBV6-5,few,NA,TGTGCCAGCAGTACCAGATATAGCAATCAGCCCCAGCATTTT,CASSTRYSNQPQHF
TRBJ2-7,TRBV29-1,few,NA,TGCAGCGTTGTCAAACGCTACGAGCAGTACTTC,CSVVKRYEQYF
TRBJ2-1,TRBV5-1,few,TRBD2,TGCGCCAGCAGCTTGGCGGCTAGCGGGGGGAACAATGAGCAGTTCTTC,CASSLAASGGNNEQFF
TRBJ2-1,TRBV27,many,NA,TGTGCCAGCAGCTACGCTAGCGTCCCCTACAATGAGCAGTTCTTC,CASSYASVPYNEQFF